These 27 T cell receptor beta chains were all obtained from the same sample, sequenced in a study of blood T cells in healthy people across ages. The authors ran a second PCR of about 7 to 11 cycles using a sample-barcoded 5' primer and a J-beta primer mix. TCRdb fed the 5' RACE reads into MiXCR, producing one record per CDR3 protein. Here the sample spans more than 800,000 distinct CDR3 sequences, 29% being singletons. The sequencing input was blood. The receptors here all came from a woman of 80 years or more in good health.

Concerning this clonotype itself: Just one base apart from a much larger clone, this may be a read error. V usage is TRBV7-6 and J usage is TRBJ1-5; tentative D call: TRBD1 (5 bases). This CDR3 has 13 amino acids. Germline V CDR1 and CDR2: SGHVS, FNYEAQ. CDR3 sequence (DNA): TGTGCCGGCAGCTTAGGGGAAAATCAGCCCCAGCATTTT. It is translated as CAGSLGENQPQHF. The variable domain in full, completed from reference TRBV7-6 and TRBJ1-5, reads GAGVSQSPRYKVTKRGQDVALRCDPISGHVSLYWYRQALGQGPEFLTYFNYEAQQDKSGLPNDRFSAERPEGSISTLTIQRTEQRDSAMYRCAGSLGENQPQHFGDGTRLSIL.

This chain uses TRBV24-1 with TRBJ2-5, with 8 bases fitting TRBD2. Per the germline V gene, CDR1 is KGHDR and CDR2 is SFDVKD. V was clipped by 3 bases and J by 5 bases; unmatched bases: 4. The CDR3 runs to 14 residues. CDR3 region: CATSDRSGGETQYF. The CDR3, as DNA: TGTGCCACCAGTGATCGGTCGGGAGGGGAGACCCAGTACTTC.

This clonotype was detected once. One junction end does not reproduce the germline sequence, and a read error may be involved. This chain links TRBV6-2 or TRBV6-3 with TRBJ2-7; D remains ambiguous. Germline CDR1 MNHEY, CDR2 SVGEGT. This CDR3 is built from 15 residues. The CDR3 loop is CAGSYSMAFSYEQYF. The CDR3 nucleotides are TGTGCCGGCAGTTACTCGATGGCATTCTCCTACGAGCAGTACTTC.

This clonotype was recorded a few times. The rearrangement links TRBV27 to TRBJ1-1, with D possibly matching TRBD1 (5 bases). Germline-derived CDR1 and CDR2 are MNHEY and SMNVEV (reference sequence). The CDR3 sequence is 13 residues long. V lost 2 bases and J lost 8, with 12 bases in between. Written as DNA, the CDR3 is TGTGCCAGCAGTTTACAGGGTTTTCCGGAAGCTTTCTTT. Translating it yields CASSLQGFPEAFF.

The chain recombines TRBV5-1 with TRBJ1-2, with a tentative D call TRBD1 (5 bases). This CDR3 has 15 amino acids. Germline values: CDR1 SGHRS, CDR2 YFSETQ. V lost 0 bases and J lost 8, with 17 bases in between. Here the CDR3 DNA reads TGCGCCAGCAGCTTGGGCAGGGCCACTGTTGGGGGCTACACCTTC. Encoded protein: CASSLGRATVGGYTF. The entire variable domain, with the rest obtained from reference TRBV5-1 and TRBJ1-2, is as follows: KAGVTQTPRYLIKTRGQQVTLSCSPISGHRSVSWYQQTPGQGLQFLFEYFSETQRNKGNFPGRFSGRQFSNSRSEMNVSTLELGDSALYLCASSLGRATVGGYTFGSGTRLTVV.

A few counts support this clonotype. J is TRBJ2-4 and V is TRBV28, with 15 bases aligning to TRBD2. The end of the DNA fits TRBJ2-7 better, so the J call may be wrong. The CDR3 has 16 residues. Germline V gene sequence: CDR1 MDHEN, CDR2 SYDVKM. For the CDR3, the DNA is TGTGCCAGTCGGACTAGCGGGGGGGCCTGGGTATACGAGCAGTACTTC. Encoded protein: CASRTSGGAWVYEQYF.

This clonotype was recorded a few times. The chain recombines TRBV2 with TRBJ1-4; no clear D gene. The V end was cut by 1 base, the J end by 4 bases, with 10 bases between. The CDR3 contains 15 residues. Germline assignment: CDR1 SNHLY and CDR2 FYNNEI. The CDR3 DNA sequence: TGTGCCAGCAGTGAAGGAGGGCCCCTTAATGAAAAACTGTTTTTT. Translation gives CASSEGGPLNEKLFF.

Turning to this clonotype: Sequence at one end of the junction differs from germline and may be a read error. The J gene is TRBJ2-3, the V gene TRBV12-3 or TRBV12-4; TRBD2 is a possible D gene (7 bases). The length of the CDR3 is 14 residues. CDR3 residues: CASSFGGGTDAQYF. CDR3 in DNA: TGTGCCAGCAGTTTTGGGGGGGGCACAGATGCGCAGTATTTT.

Notes on this clonotype: One base away lies a much larger clone, so this may be a sequencing read error. The gene calls are TRBV6-6 and TRBJ2-5; TRBD1 matches 9 bases. Trimming took 11 bases from V and 4 from J; bases not matched to a gene: 5. The CDR3 totals 12 residues. Germline V CDR1 and CDR2: MNHNY, SVGAGI (reference sequence). CDR3 bases: TGTGCCGCTTCGACAGGGGGAGAGACCCAGTACTTC. Translated, it gives CAASTGGETQYF.

This clonotype was counted ten times or more. The chain joins TRBV11-2 to TRBJ2-3, with D possibly matching TRBD2 (5 bases). The V gene's germline CDR1 is SGHAT and CDR2 FQNNGV. V dropped 5 bases and J dropped 1 base, with 13 bases sitting between them. This CDR3 is 15 amino acids long. DNA for the CDR3: TGTGCCAGCAGCCAAACTAGGACTCGCACAGATACGCAGTATTTT. Protein product: CASSQTRTRTDTQYF. Supplemented by reference TRBV11-2 and TRBJ2-3, the full variable domain reads EAGVAQSPRYKIIEKRQSVAFWCNPISGHATLYWYQQILGQGPKLLIQFQNNGVVDDSQLPKDRFSAERLKGVDSTLKIQPAKLEDSAVYLCASSQTRTRTDTQYFGPGTRLTVL.

This clonotype was counted ten times or more. V is TRBV11-2 and J is TRBJ2-1; 7 nucleotides agree with TRBD1. V was pared by 2 bases and J by 8 bases, with 6 bases of the junction left unmatched. The CDR3 covers 14 residues. Germline V gene sequence: CDR1 SGHAT, CDR2 FQNNGV. CDR3: CASSLRGQLYEQFF. In nucleotides, the CDR3 is TGTGCCAGCAGCTTACGGGGACAGCTCTATGAGCAGTTCTTC.

This clonotype was seen ten or more times. The V and J genes are TRBV6-2 or TRBV6-3 and TRBJ1-1; D unclear. V was clipped by 2 bases and J by 0 bases, with 7 bases between them. The CDR3 length is 14 residues. Per germline, CDR1 MNHEY and CDR2 SVGEGT. The CDR3 here is CASSYRPVNTEAFF. The CDR3 DNA sequence: TGTGCCAGCAGTTACAGGCCTGTGAACACTGAAGCTTTCTTT.

This clonotype was counted at least ten times. The chain joins TRBV28 to TRBJ2-1; D gene uncertain. Trimming removed 3 bases at V and 0 bases at J, with 6 bases between. CDR1 MDHEN and CDR2 SYDVKM come from the germline V gene. There are 14 residues in the CDR3. As DNA, the CDR3 is TGTGCCAGCAGTTTGTACGGCTCCTACAATGAGCAGTTCTTC. Its translation: CASSLYGSYNEQFF.

This clonotype came up once. The chain employs TRBV20-1 and TRBJ2-1; D unclear. Germline V gene sequence: CDR1 DFQATT, CDR2 SNEGSKA (reference sequence). Trimming stripped 5 bases from V and 7 bases from J, with 12 bases between. CDR3 size: 12 residues. CDR3 protein: CSAGPQGNEQFF. The CDR3 DNA follows: TGCAGTGCTGGGCCCCAAGGGAATGAGCAGTTCTTC.

The chain is built from TRBV20-1 and TRBJ2-5, with TRBD2 matching over 15 bases. J gave up 2 bases and V 6 bases, and 10 bases lay outside the gene matches. Germline CDR1 DFQATT, CDR2 SNEGSKA (reference sequence). This CDR3 is 17 amino acids long. The CDR3 is CSASPGLAGGTQETQYF. CDR3 DNA sequence: TGCAGTGCATCCCCGGGACTAGCGGGGGGCACACAAGAGACCCAGTACTTC.

J is TRBJ2-7 and V is TRBV19; 11 positions match TRBD2. The germline CDR1 and CDR2 sequences are LNHDA and SQIVND (reference sequence). The CDR3 is 15 amino acids. V dropped 4 bases and J dropped 7; count of bases not matched to a gene: 9. The CDR3 coding sequence is TGTGCCAGTAGTAATCTAGCGGGGGGCCTAAATGAGCAGTACTTC. Residues: CASSNLAGGLNEQYF.

As concerns this clonotype: Since a much larger clone is just one base distant, this may be a read error. This chain links TRBV3-1 with TRBJ2-7, with 8 bases matching TRBD2. Germline CDR1 and CDR2: LGHDT and YNNKEL (reference sequence). This CDR3 region has 14 residues. Trimming removed 4 bases from V and 8 bases from J; junction bases left unmatched: 10. CDR3 loop: CASSLSGGRNKQYF. Written as DNA, the CDR3 is TGTGCCAGCAGCCTGTCGGGGGGGAGGAACAAGCAGTACTTC.

The genes are TRBV6-1 and TRBJ1-2; 7 nucleotides match TRBD1. V trimming: 0 bases; J trimming: 8 bases; junction bases outside the gene matches: 6. In germline, CDR1 is MNHNS, CDR2 SASEGT. The CDR3 spans 14 residues. The DNA of the CDR3 is TGTGCCAGCAGTGAAGCCCGGACAGGCGGCGGCTACACCTTC. It codes for CASSEARTGGGYTF.

This clonotype was recorded many times. The chain combines TRBV5-1 with TRBJ2-7, with TRBD2 identical over 13 bases. Germline lookup yields CDR1 SGHRS and CDR2 YFSETQ. With V trimmed by 7 bases and J by 3 bases, 1 base remained unmatched. The CDR3 is made up of 13 amino acids. The CDR3 here is CASGTSGVYEQYF. In DNA form, the CDR3 reads TGCGCCAGCGGGACTAGCGGGGTCTACGAGCAGTACTTC.

The rearrangement joins TRBV7-2 to TRBJ2-5; D gene unclear. Germline lookup yields CDR1 SGHTA and CDR2 FQGNSA. The V and J ends lost 5 bases and 4 bases respectively, with 11 bases between them. This CDR3 is built from 13 residues. CDR3 in DNA: TGTGCCAGCAGCCAGCTGGCAACAGAGACCCAGTACTTC. Its protein product is CASSQLATETQYF.

This clonotype has a count of ten or more. CDR3 sequence reads: CASSLQTGAGEQYF. In nucleotides, the CDR3 is TGTGCCAGCAGTCTTCAAACAGGGGCTGGGGAGCAGTACTTC. This chain connects TRBV7-6 to TRBJ2-7, with TRBD1 matching over 7 bases. V was clipped by 6 bases and J by 7 bases; unmatched bases: 12. The CDR3 runs 14 residues. In germline, CDR1 is SGHVS, CDR2 FNYEAQ.

This clonotype was picked up many times. This rearrangement joins TRBV5-1 to TRBJ2-1, with TRBD1 matching 7 bases. Trimming cost V 0 bases and J 4 bases; bases outside gene matches: 4. The length of the CDR3 is 15 residues. CDR1 is SGHRS and CDR2 is YFSETQ in the germline V gene. The CDR3 DNA follows: TGCGCCAGCAGCTTGGACGGGACAGTTTACAATGAGCAGTTCTTC. This sequence encodes CASSLDGTVYNEQFF.

The V call is TRBV9, the J call TRBJ1-2; D is undetermined. Between the trimmed V and J ends, which lost 2 bases and 3 bases, there was a span of 14 bases. Germline CDR1 SGDLS, CDR2 YYNGEE. This CDR3 region has 15 residues. CDR3 in DNA: TGTGCCAGCAGCGTTACCATTACGGGCGACTATGGCTACACCTTC. Its protein is CASSVTITGDYGYTF.

The gene calls are TRBV12-3 or TRBV12-4 and TRBJ1-2, with D perhaps matching TRBD1 (6 bases). The CDR3 runs 16 residues. Between the trimmed V and J ends, which lost 6 bases and 1 base, there was a span of 18 bases. The CDR3 protein is CASSPGQTLVNYGYTF. For the CDR3, the DNA is TGTGCCAGCAGCCCTGGACAGACCTTAGTTAACTATGGCTACACCTTC.

At least ten counts were recorded for this clonotype. The chain employs TRBV6-2 or TRBV6-3 and TRBJ2-1, with D possibly matching TRBD2 (5 bases). Germline V gene lookup returns CDR1 MNHEY and CDR2 SVGEGT. This CDR3 has 11 residues. The V end was cut by 4 bases, the J end by 10 bases, with 8 bases between. The CDR3 sequence is CASSSWEEQFF. CDR3 DNA sequence: TGTGCCAGCAGTTCCTGGGAGGAGCAGTTCTTC.

The chain joins TRBV21-1 to TRBJ1-4; TRBD1 is the table's D call and was not checked against the DNA. TRBV21-1 is a known pseudogene. This CDR3 has 16 amino acids. The CDR3 spells CASSKASGTGKEKLFF. CDR3 bases: TGTGCCAGCAGCAAAGCGTCCGGGACAGGGAAAGAAAAACTGTTTTTT.

The sample holds a few counts of this clonotype. V usage is TRBV11-2 and J usage is TRBJ2-7, with 8 nucleotides matching TRBD2. This CDR3 comprises 17 residues. Germline trimming cut 5 bases from V and 3 bases from J; bases unmatched to any gene: 15. CDR1 and CDR2 from the germline V gene are SGHAT and FQNNGV. DNA of the CDR3: TGTGCCAGCAGCGCCCGGGGGGGGGTCATTCAACTCTACGAGCAGTACTTC. It specifies CASSARGGVIQLYEQYF.